One and the same sample provided the 12 T cell receptor beta chains below, sequenced in a study of beta chain features in type 1 diabetes. Every isolated RNA sample was fully reverse transcribed, so sequencing captured expressed TCRB transcripts. Sequencing used immunoSEQ multiplex PCR; TCRdb keeps in-frame clones, though not all of them. The sample consists of about 900,000 clones, 15% to 20% of them appearing once. Sequences were obtained from naive CD4+ T cells from blood. The receptors were sampled from a woman under 30 in good health.

This clone was observed a few times. CDR3 sequence reads: CASREFGGELFF. The CDR3 DNA follows: TGTGCCAGCCGCGAGTTCGGCGGGGAGCTGTTTTTT. The rearrangement uses TRBV28 and TRBJ2-2; no reliable D call. The CDR3 runs to 12 residues. CDR1 and CDR2 (germline): MDHEN, SYDVKM. Trimming left V 8 bases short and J 7 bases short, with 11 bases between. The full variable domain, in which reference TRBV28 and TRBJ2-2 provide the parts outside the CDR3, is DVKVTQSSRYLVKRTGEKVFLECVQDMDHENMFWYRQDPGLGLRLIYFSYDVKMKEKGDIPEGYSVSREKKERFSLILESASTNQTSMYLCASREFGGELFFGEGSRLTVL.

This clone was observed a handful of times. The V gene is TRBV6-1, the J gene TRBJ2-1; D perhaps matches TRBD2 (7 bases). The CDR3 is 15 residues long. V lost 6 bases, J lost 2 bases, and 14 bases lay in between. The germline V gene encodes CDR1 MNHNS and CDR2 SASEGT. The CDR3 sequence is CASRKGGNPYNEQFF. Written as DNA, the CDR3 is TGTGCCAGCAGGAAGGGGGGGAACCCCTACAATGAGCAGTTCTTC.

This chain joins TRBV10-3 and TRBJ2-1; D unclear. Trimming pared 2 bases from V and 6 bases from J, leaving 5 bases between. The CDR3 covers 12 residues. Germline CDR1 reads ENHRY; CDR2 reads SYGVKD. CDR3 coding DNA: TGTGCCATCAGTGAGGGCTTCAATGAGCAGTTCTTC. As protein: CAISEGFNEQFF.

CDR3 residues: CASSSDRTDTQYF. CDR3 in DNA: TGTGCCAGCAGCTCAGACAGGACCGATACGCAGTATTTT. The J gene is TRBJ2-3, the V gene TRBV5-4; tentatively, D is TRBD1 (6 bases). The V gene's germline CDR1 is SGHNT and CDR2 YYREEE (reference sequence). The CDR3 consists of 13 residues. Between the trimmed V and J ends, which lost 3 bases and 6 bases, there was a span of 11 bases. Looking up the rest from reference TRBV5-4 and TRBJ2-3 gives the full variable domain: ETGVTQSPTHLIKTRGQQVTLRCSSQSGHNTVSWYQQALGQGPQFIFQYYREEENGRGNFPPRFSGLQFPNYSSELNVNALELDDSALYLCASSSDRTDTQYFGPGTRLTVL.

Only a few counts were recorded for this clone. V is TRBV4-2 and J is TRBJ2-2; no clear D gene. V gave up 4 bases and J gave up 6 bases, with 12 bases separating them. In germline, CDR1 is LGHNA, CDR2 YNFKEQ. CDR3 size: 14 residues. CDR3 amino acids: CASSPYAESGELFF. The CDR3 bases are TGTGCCAGCAGCCCGTACGCTGAATCCGGGGAGCTGTTTTTT.

The V gene is TRBV5-8, the J gene TRBJ2-7, with D hard to call. Deletions cut 2 bases from V and 5 bases from J, with 14 bases between. This CDR3 region has 14 residues. Germline CDR1 reads SGHTS; CDR2 reads YDEGEE. The CDR3 reads CASSFMLGFDEQYF. CDR3 nucleotides: TGTGCCAGCAGCTTCATGTTGGGCTTCGACGAGCAGTACTTC.

The sample holds a few counts of this clone. The V and J genes are TRBV28 and TRBJ2-1; D remains ambiguous. The CDR3 runs to 15 residues. Per germline, CDR1 MDHEN and CDR2 SYDVKM. Trimming removed 6 bases from V and 5 bases from J, with 17 bases in between. Here the CDR3 reads CASSFTGVRHNEQFF. In DNA form, the CDR3 reads TGTGCCAGCAGCTTTACTGGGGTGAGGCACAATGAGCAGTTCTTC. Looking up the rest from reference TRBV28 and TRBJ2-1 gives the full variable domain: DVKVTQSSRYLVKRTGEKVFLECVQDMDHENMFWYRQDPGLGLRLIYFSYDVKMKEKGDIPEGYSVSREKKERFSLILESASTNQTSMYLCASSFTGVRHNEQFFGPGTRLTVL.

This chain connects TRBV19 to TRBJ2-1; 7 bases are a match to TRBD2. CDR3 length: 16 amino acids. Trimming cost V 3 bases and J 6 bases; bases outside gene matches: 11. In germline, CDR1 is LNHDA, CDR2 SQIVND (reference sequence). The CDR3 reads CASSIRGGSIVNEQFF. The CDR3 nucleotides read TGTGCCAGTAGTATTAGGGGCGGGAGCATTGTCAATGAGCAGTTCTTC.

The CDR3 protein is CASSTQGQVGTGELFF. The CDR3 coding sequence is TGTGCCAGCAGTACCCAGGGACAGGTCGGCACCGGGGAGCTGTTTTTT. The chain has TRBV7-2 and TRBJ2-2, with 8 positions matching TRBD1. V lost 6 bases to trimming and J lost 4 bases; unmatched junction nucleotides: 10. The CDR3 spans 16 residues. Germline-derived CDR1 and CDR2 are SGHTA and FQGNSA.

This clone was seen once. The chain is built from TRBV6-5 and TRBJ1-3; weak D call: TRBD1 (6 bases). The germline gives CDR1 MNHEY, CDR2 SVGAGI. The CDR3 is 14 residues long. V lost 6 bases to trimming and J lost 2 bases, with 11 bases between them. CDR3 residues: CASRLRGPGNTIYF. The CDR3 DNA follows: TGTGCCAGCAGACTCAGGGGCCCTGGAAACACCATATATTTT.

This chain connects TRBV9 to TRBJ2-6, with D unresolved. The V end was cut by 0 bases, the J end by 1 base, with 8 bases between. The germline CDR1 and CDR2 sequences are SGDLS and YYNGEE. The CDR3 runs to 16 residues. The CDR3 reads CASSVGSFSGANVLTF. The CDR3 DNA is TGTGCCAGCAGCGTAGGATCGTTTTCTGGGGCCAACGTCCTGACTTTC.

The chain recombines TRBV7-2 with TRBJ2-7; 9 nucleotides align to TRBD2. The CDR3 length is 19 residues. V lost 0 bases to trimming and J lost 5 bases; unmatched junction nucleotides: 17. Germline-derived CDR1 and CDR2 are SGHTA and FQGNSA. In DNA, the CDR3 is TGTGCCAGCAGCTTAGCGCAGGGCTCGGCGGGAGGGAGGTCCCACGAGCAGTACTTC. It encodes CASSLAQGSAGGRSHEQYF.